The clone carrying this T cell receptor (beta chain) has only a few counts. This sample is part of a study of CD8 T cells in Susac syndrome. The ends were cut back, 3 bases at V and 4 bases at J, with 9 bases in the middle. The CDR3 has 13 amino acids. Random hexamers were used to reverse transcribe about 0.45 to 1 ug of RNA. Via MiXCR, TCRdb re-called the immunoSEQ multiplex PCR reads, giving one row per CDR3 protein. The sample lists just over 300,000 distinct CDR3 sequences, under 95% occurring once. Sequences were obtained from CD4+ T cells from PBMCs. This sequence was found in a human donor with multiple sclerosis. This chain connects TRBV12-3 or TRBV12-4 to TRBJ2-5; D may be TRBD1 (5 bases). The CDR3 spells CASSLGRGETQYF. As DNA, the CDR3 is TGTGCCAGCAGTTTGGGTAGGGGAGAGACCCAGTACTTC.